This TCR beta chain originates from a study of T cells in Graves' hyperthyroidism and ophthalmopathy. Overall study findings and caveats: Model-based prediction identified ophthalmopathy a median around seven months prior to its onset.

This clonotype has a count of ten or more. The antigen is not known. The investigators amplified TCR beta CDR3 regions from RNA transcripts. With the HTBI primer set, the TCR CDR3 went through a first round of RT-PCR. TCRdb reanalysed the multiplex PCR reads using MiXCR and keeps one entry per CDR3 protein. The table lists about 200,000 distinct CDR3 sequences, 17% of them singletons. Germline V CDR1 and CDR2: SGHNT, YYREEE (reference sequence). There are 15 residues in the CDR3. Between the trimmed V and J ends, which lost 0 bases and 1 base, there was a span of 10 bases. J is TRBJ1-1 and V is TRBV5-4; D is ambiguous. The TCR sequence derives from a woman aged 45-59 years with Graves' hyperthyroidism. The sample taken for sequencing was blood. In DNA form, the CDR3 reads TGTGCCAGCAGCTTGGTGCCAGGTGAGAACACTGAAGCTTTCTTT. Its protein product is CASSLVPGENTEAFF.